The 23 T cell receptor beta chains listed next were all sequenced from one sample in a study of T cells after posttransplantation cyclophosphamide. Cyclophosphamide on days +3 and +4 followed busulfan-fludarabine conditioning and a marrow graft. Using immunoSEQ multiplex PCR, the repertoire was profiled, and TCRdb retains in-frame clones only, with some absent. The repertoire holds about 22,000 clones, less than 90% seen once, with about 12% in the top ten. The sequenced sample was PBMCs, obtained after allogeneic stem cell transplant with posttransplant cyclophosphamide. The source is a female patient aged 25-39 years who received an allogeneic stem cell transplant from an unrelated donor, was CMV-positive, and had no GVHD. A subset of T cells may come from the graft donor.

This clone came up once. The chain links TRBV28 to TRBJ1-2; possible D gene TRBD1, 5 bases. The V gene lost 2 bases and the J gene lost 1 base, with 14 bases spanning the gap. CDR1 and CDR2 (germline): MDHEN, SYDVKM. The CDR3 has 16 amino acids. The CDR3 DNA follows: TGTGCCAGCAGTTTAGGGGCCTCAGGATTTAACTATGGCTACACCTTC. It is translated as CASSLGASGFNYGYTF.

The gene calls are TRBV11-2 and TRBJ2-5, with 9 bases fitting TRBD2. Germline CDR1 reads SGHAT; CDR2 reads FQNNGV. The CDR3 length is 17 residues. Trimming removed 6 bases from V and 5 bases from J; junction bases left unmatched: 16. The CDR3 is CASRGSKVAGDRETQYF. In nucleotides, the CDR3 is TGTGCCAGCAGGGGATCGAAAGTAGCGGGGGACCGGGAGACCCAGTACTTC.

The CDR3 loop is CASSPIAGKHNEQFF. Written as DNA, the CDR3 is TGTGCCAGCAGCCCCATAGCGGGTAAACACAATGAGCAGTTCTTC. The J gene is TRBJ2-1, the V gene TRBV28; 7 nucleotides match TRBD2. V trimming: 6 bases; J trimming: 5 bases; junction bases outside the gene matches: 10. From germline, CDR1 is MDHEN and CDR2 SYDVKM. The CDR3 is 15 residues long.

The chain couples TRBV28 to TRBJ1-6; TRBD1 matches 8 bases. The CDR3 runs 14 residues. V dropped 6 bases and J dropped 7; count of bases not matched to a gene: 5. Germline values: CDR1 MDHEN, CDR2 SYDVKM. For the CDR3, the DNA is TGTGCCAGCAGCCCAAGACAGGGGAATTCACCCCTCCACTTT. Protein: CASSPRQGNSPLHF.

This clone was recorded once. The chain uses TRBV11-3 and TRBJ2-6, with D possibly being TRBD2 (5 bases). In germline, CDR1 is SGHNT, CDR2 YENEEA. CDR3 length: 16 residues. V lost 1 base, J lost 0 bases, and 7 bases lay in between. In DNA, the CDR3 is TGTGCCAGCAGCTTAGGCCGGGGCTCTGGGGCCAACGTCCTGACTTTC. Protein product: CASSLGRGSGANVLTF.

In regard to this clone: Relative to the germline gene, one junction end is altered; a read error may explain this. The same CDR3 can be traced to other DNA sequences in this sample. The CDR3 DNA reads as TGTGCCAGCACCACAGCTCCCTATAATTCCCCCCTCCACTTT. It encodes CASTTAPYNSPLHF. The chain is built from TRBV28 and TRBJ1-6, with D unresolved. The CDR3 sequence is 14 residues long. The germline V gene encodes CDR1 MDHEN and CDR2 SYDVKM.

The genes are TRBV30 and TRBJ2-5, with 11 bases identical to TRBD2. Germline values: CDR1 GTSNPN, CDR2 SVGIG (reference sequence). CDR3 length: 17 residues. Trimming removed 0 bases from V and 4 bases from J; junction bases left unmatched: 10. CDR3 protein: CAWSVLAGDTSRETQYF. The CDR3 DNA follows: TGTGCCTGGAGTGTACTAGCGGGGGACACCTCACGAGAGACCCAGTACTTC.

The chain joins TRBV15 to TRBJ2-7; 8 nucleotides match TRBD1. CDR1 and CDR2 (germline): LNHNV, YYDKDF (reference sequence). The CDR3 totals 14 residues. Losses at the gene ends were 5 bases for V and 4 bases for J; bases not matched to a gene: 7. This chain's CDR3 is CATSPGQGLYEQYF. The DNA of the CDR3 is TGTGCCACCAGCCCTGGACAGGGTTTGTACGAGCAGTACTTC.

The chain carries TRBV7-3 and TRBJ1-4; D unclear. Germline lookup yields CDR1 SGHTA and CDR2 FQGTGA. CDR3 length: 14 amino acids. Between the trimmed V and J ends, which lost 2 bases and 3 bases, there was a span of 7 bases. DNA of the CDR3: TGTGCCAGCAGCTTAGGAGGCGCTAATGAAAAACTGTTTTTT. Protein: CASSLGGANEKLFF.

The chain carries TRBV5-4 and TRBJ2-1; 9 bases agree with TRBD2. This CDR3 is built from 13 residues. Germline V gives CDR1 SGHNT, CDR2 YYREEE (reference sequence). Unmatched junction bases numbered 10, after V lost 7 bases and J lost 11 bases. As DNA, the CDR3 is TGTGCCAGCTCGAATGCGGGGGGGACCCAGCAGTTCTTC. Translation gives CASSNAGGTQQFF.

The chain couples TRBV7-8 to TRBJ1-4; 9 bases line up with TRBD1. V trimming: 3 bases; J trimming: 5 bases; junction bases outside the gene matches: 7. The CDR3 is made up of 16 amino acids. The germline V gene encodes CDR1 SGHVS and CDR2 FQNEAQ. In nucleotides, the CDR3 is TGTGCCAGCAGCTTGATACCGGGACAGGGAAATGAAAAACTGTTTTTT. It specifies CASSLIPGQGNEKLFF.

This chain uses TRBV19 with TRBJ1-1; TRBD1 aligns across 11 bases. The CDR3 extends over 18 amino acids. Trimming cost V 5 bases and J 0 bases; bases outside gene matches: 11. From germline, CDR1 is LNHDA and CDR2 SQIVND (reference sequence). The CDR3 DNA follows: TGTGCCAGTAGTCCCCGGACAGGGGGCGGGTACGTGAACACTGAAGCTTTCTTT. Its translation is CASSPRTGGGYVNTEAFF.

This chain connects TRBV18 to TRBJ2-1; 7 nucleotides agree with TRBD2. V shed 1 base, J shed 1 base, and the junction held 4 bases outside the gene matches. CDR1 is KGHSH, CDR2 LQKENI, per germline. This CDR3 is 16 amino acids long. The CDR3: CASSPLSGESYNEQFF. The DNA of the CDR3 is TGTGCCAGCTCACCACTAAGCGGGGAGTCCTACAATGAGCAGTTCTTC. The whole variable domain, remainder taken from reference TRBV18 and TRBJ2-1, is NAGVMQNPRHLVRRRGQEARLRCSPMKGHSHVYWYRQLPEEGLKFMVYLQKENIIDESGMPKERFSAEFPKEGPSILRIQQVVRGDSAAYFCASSPLSGESYNEQFFGPGTRLTVL.

This chain connects TRBV7-9 to TRBJ1-5; D uncertain. The CDR3 contains 12 residues. Trimming took 6 bases from V and 4 from J, leaving 7 bases between them. CDR1 and CDR2 (germline): SEHNR, FQNEAQ (reference sequence). CDR3 region: CASRVENQPQHF. The CDR3 DNA reads as TGTGCCAGCAGGGTGGAGAATCAGCCCCAGCATTTT.

The rearrangement links TRBV12-5 to TRBJ2-7; a weak D match, TRBD1 (6 bases). The V end was cut by 4 bases, the J end by 4 bases, with 8 bases between. CDR1 LGHNT and CDR2 FRNRAP come from the germline V gene. This CDR3 contains 12 residues. Written as DNA, the CDR3 is TGTGCTAGTGGTTCGACAGGTTACGAGCAGTACTTC. This translates into CASGSTGYEQYF.

This clone was observed a few times. This CDR3 is CASSQELRVAAFF. The CDR3 DNA is TGTGCCAGCAGCCAAGAGTTGAGGGTGGCGGCTTTCTTT. This sequence joins TRBV14 and TRBJ1-1, with D uncertain. The length of the CDR3 is 13 residues. Germline V gives CDR1 SGHDN, CDR2 FVKESK. Trimming removed 0 bases at V and 11 bases at J, with 13 bases between. Together with reference TRBV14 and TRBJ1-1, the CDR3 gives the full variable domain: EAGVTQFPSHSVIEKGQTVTLRCDPISGHDNLYWYRRVMGKEIKFLLHFVKESKQDESGMPNNRFLAERTGGTYSTLKVQPAELEDSGVYFCASSQELRVAAFFGQGTRLTVV.

This sequence joins TRBV7-9 and TRBJ1-5; no clear D. CDR1 and CDR2 from the germline V gene are SEHNR and FQNEAQ (reference sequence). The CDR3 loop spans 15 amino acids. The V end was cut by 1 base, the J end by 1 base, with 8 bases between. CDR3 sequence reads: CASSLGGSSNQPQHF. CDR3 bases: TGTGCCAGCAGCTTAGGAGGGTCCAGCAATCAGCCCCAGCATTTT.

V is TRBV4-1 and J is TRBJ2-3, with D possibly matching TRBD1 (5 bases). CDR1 is MGHRA and CDR2 is YSYEKL in the germline V gene. The CDR3 extends over 17 amino acids. The V and J ends lost 1 base and 4 bases respectively, with 18 bases between them. For the CDR3, the DNA is TGCGCCAGCAGCCAAGTCGTCGGCAGGGAATTGCCAGATACGCAGTATTTT. It is translated as CASSQVVGRELPDTQYF.

V and J are TRBV7-6 and TRBJ2-4, with TRBD1 identical over 9 bases. Germline trimming cut 1 base from V and 8 bases from J; bases unmatched to any gene: 0. This CDR3 region has 13 residues. CDR1 and CDR2 from the germline V gene are SGHVS and FNYEAQ. The CDR3, as DNA: TGTGCCAGCAGCTTAGGGACAGGGGACATTCAGTACTTC. Residues: CASSLGTGDIQYF.

The chain carries TRBV6-4 and TRBJ1-2; 7 nucleotides match TRBD1. The V segment lost 8 bases and the J segment 5 bases; nucleotides outside the gene matches: 11. Germline CDR1 reads MRHNA; CDR2 reads SNTAGT. The CDR3 has 14 residues. The CDR3 spells CASGPGQRLYGYTF. CDR3 nucleotide sequence: TGTGCCAGCGGGCCGGGACAGAGGCTATATGGCTACACCTTC.

This chain connects TRBV7-9 to TRBJ1-2, with D possibly matching TRBD1 (6 bases). Germline CDR1 is SEHNR and CDR2 is FQNEAQ (reference sequence). CDR3 length equals 15 residues. V shed 4 bases and J shed 5 bases, with 17 bases lying between them. DNA of the CDR3: TGTGCCAGCAGCTCTTTACAGGGTTGGGGATATGGCTACACCTTC. Its translation: CASSSLQGWGYGYTF.

The V and J genes are TRBV4-1 and TRBJ2-6; the D is unclear. V was clipped by 1 base and J by 0 bases, with 7 bases between them. The CDR3 is 16 residues long. Germline loops: CDR1 MGHRA, CDR2 YSYEKL. CDR3 protein: CASSQGGYSGANVLTF. CDR3 nucleotide sequence: TGCGCCAGCAGCCAAGGAGGCTACTCTGGGGCCAACGTCCTGACTTTC.

This chain uses TRBV5-1 with TRBJ2-2; D may be TRBD2 (6 bases). This CDR3 comprises 15 residues. V gave up 1 base and J gave up 4 bases, with 11 bases separating them. Germline V gene sequence: CDR1 SGHRS, CDR2 YFSETQ. CDR3 DNA sequence: TGCGCCAGCAGCTTGACTAGCCAAGGCACCGGGGAGCTGTTTTTT. Amino acid sequence: CASSLTSQGTGELFF. Combining the CDR3 with reference TRBV5-1 and TRBJ2-2 gives the whole variable domain KAGVTQTPRYLIKTRGQQVTLSCSPISGHRSVSWYQQTPGQGLQFLFEYFSETQRNKGNFPGRFSGRQFSNSRSEMNVSTLELGDSALYLCASSLTSQGTGELFFGEGSRLTVL.